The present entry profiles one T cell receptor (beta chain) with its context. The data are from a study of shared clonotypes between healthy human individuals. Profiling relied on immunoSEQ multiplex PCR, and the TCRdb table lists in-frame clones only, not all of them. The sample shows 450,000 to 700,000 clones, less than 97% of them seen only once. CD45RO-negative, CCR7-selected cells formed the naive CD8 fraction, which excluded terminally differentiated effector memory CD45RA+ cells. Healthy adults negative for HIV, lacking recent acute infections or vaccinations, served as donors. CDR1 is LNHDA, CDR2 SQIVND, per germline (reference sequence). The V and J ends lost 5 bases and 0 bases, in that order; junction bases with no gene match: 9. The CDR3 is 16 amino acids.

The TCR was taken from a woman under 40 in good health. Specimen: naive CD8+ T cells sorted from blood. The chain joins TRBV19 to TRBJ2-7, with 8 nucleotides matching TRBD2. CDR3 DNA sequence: TGTGCCAGTAGTGTGGCGGGGGGTGAGCTCTCCTACGAGCAGTACTTC. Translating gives CASSVAGGELSYEQYF.